This T cell receptor beta chain came from a study of blood T cell repertoires in COVID-19. Study-level information: Sources were T cells, B-cell-depleted T cells, or PBMCs; the material itself was cDNA or gDNA.

CDR3 length equals 15 residues. Unmatched junction bases numbered 10, after V lost 0 bases and J lost 14 bases. Germline lookup yields CDR1 SGDLS and CDR2 YYNGEE. The assay was immunoSEQ multiplex PCR, and TCRdb's table has in-frame clones only and misses some. The sample has about 130,000 clones, 84% seen once. This receptor was taken from a human donor in a cohort sampled during active COVID-19. The sequenced sample consisted of peripheral blood. The chain has TRBV9 and TRBJ1-6; 8 bases fit TRBD1. In nucleotides, the CDR3 is TGTGCCAGCAGCGTAGTCCCGACAGGGGACTCGACCCTCCACTTT. Protein product: CASSVVPTGDSTLHF.